The 30 T cell receptor beta chains presented below share a single source sample, sequenced in a study of PD-1 blockade in classical Hodgkin lymphoma. Sequenced by immunoSEQ multiplex PCR; TCRdb stores in-frame clones only, minus some. The sample yields 20,000 to 25,000 clones, about 71% seen once. All patients relapsed after autologous stem cell transplantation, and brentuximab vedotin exposure varied. Sequencing used peripheral blood mononuclear cells (PBMCs), obtained at baseline. The receptors stem from a human donor with classical Hodgkin lymphoma.

This chain connects TRBV19 to TRBJ2-2, with 7 positions matching TRBD1. The CDR3 is 13 amino acids. Germline V CDR1 and CDR2: LNHDA, SQIVND (reference sequence). V gave up 6 bases and J gave up 7 bases; unmatched junction bases: 5. In DNA form, the CDR3 reads TGTGCCAGTAGCAAGACAGGGAACGGGGAGCTGTTTTTT. Protein: CASSKTGNGELFF.

This chain uses TRBV11-2 with TRBJ1-1; TRBD1 aligns across 10 bases. CDR1 and CDR2 (germline): SGHAT, FQNNGV. This CDR3 has 14 residues. Losses at the gene ends were 3 bases for V and 6 bases for J; bases not matched to a gene: 4. CDR3 nucleotide sequence: TGTGCCAGCAGCTTTGAGACAGGGGGCTCTGAAGCTTTCTTT. Protein product: CASSFETGGSEAFF.

The chain employs TRBV28 and TRBJ1-5; a possible D gene is TRBD1 (6 bases). V was trimmed by 6 bases and J by 9 bases, leaving 9 bases between them. This CDR3 spans 11 amino acids. Germline V lookup: CDR1 MDHEN, CDR2 SYDVKM. CDR3 loop: CASRGQAPQHF. The CDR3 DNA reads as TGTGCCAGCAGGGGACAAGCGCCCCAGCATTTT.

The genes are TRBV11-2 and TRBJ2-1, with a tentative D call TRBD2 (5 bases). From germline, CDR1 is SGHAT and CDR2 FQNNGV. Trimming stripped 5 bases from V and 3 bases from J, with 11 bases between. This CDR3 region has 14 residues. In DNA form, the CDR3 reads TGTGCCAGCAGCCGTGGACTGGACTACAATGAGCAGTTCTTC. Translation gives CASSRGLDYNEQFF.

The gene calls are TRBV5-6 and TRBJ1-1; maybe TRBD1 (6 bases). The CDR3 spans 16 residues. V lost 4 bases, J lost 0 bases, and 16 bases lay in between. Germline CDR1 SGHDT, CDR2 YYEEEE. CDR3 nucleotide sequence: TGTGCCAGCAGCCAAGGACAGATAGGGCTGAACACTGAAGCTTTCTTT. This encodes CASSQGQIGLNTEAFF.

The V gene is TRBV28, the J gene TRBJ1-1; tentatively, D is TRBD1 (6 bases). V shed 5 bases and J shed 1 base, with 14 bases lying between them. Germline CDR1 reads MDHEN; CDR2 reads SYDVKM. The CDR3 loop spans 15 amino acids. CDR3 protein: CASSTTGTPNTEAFF. Written as DNA, the CDR3 is TGTGCCAGCAGTACAACCGGGACACCGAACACTGAAGCTTTCTTT. The complete variable domain, with remaining parts taken from reference TRBV28 and TRBJ1-1, reads DVKVTQSSRYLVKRTGEKVFLECVQDMDHENMFWYRQDPGLGLRLIYFSYDVKMKEKGDIPEGYSVSREKKERFSLILESASTNQTSMYLCASSTTGTPNTEAFFGQGTRLTVV.

The V call is TRBV10-2, the J call TRBJ1-6; D uncertain. Trimming cost V 8 bases and J 4 bases, with 12 bases left between them. Germline CDR1 and CDR2: WSHSY and SAAADI. The CDR3 runs 14 residues. For the CDR3, the DNA is TGCGCCAGCTTATCAACAGATTATAATTCACCCCTCCACTTT. Protein sequence: CASLSTDYNSPLHF.

The chain links TRBV7-2 to TRBJ2-3; 8 nucleotides align to TRBD2. CDR1 SGHTA and CDR2 FQGNSA come from the germline V gene. V dropped 6 bases and J dropped 6; count of bases not matched to a gene: 5. The CDR3 runs to 13 residues. Here the CDR3 DNA reads TGTGCCAGCAGGGCGGGGGGCTCGGATACGCAGTATTTT. It yields the protein CASRAGGSDTQYF.

The CDR3 nucleotides are TGTGCCAGCAGTTTGAGGACAGGGGGACGAGAGACCCAGTACTTC. It codes for CASSLRTGGRETQYF. The V and J genes are TRBV27 and TRBJ2-5, with 10 bases aligning to TRBD1. Germline-derived CDR1 and CDR2 are MNHEY and SMNVEV (reference sequence). CDR3 length: 15 amino acids. Losses at the gene ends were 3 bases for V and 4 bases for J; bases not matched to a gene: 5.

The chain recombines TRBV6-5 with TRBJ1-2, with 9 bases aligning to TRBD1. Germline-derived CDR1 and CDR2 are MNHEY and SVGAGI. The CDR3 totals 13 residues. V was pared by 5 bases and J by 6 bases, with 4 bases of the junction left unmatched. CDR3 loop: CASSQTGGNGYTF. The CDR3 nucleotides read TGTGCCAGCAGTCAGACAGGGGGGAATGGCTACACCTTC.

This clone appeared a single time. This chain uses TRBV7-6 with TRBJ2-3; possibly TRBD1 or TRBD2 for D (6 bases each). This CDR3 contains 16 residues. The ends were cut back, 3 bases at V and 0 bases at J, with 13 bases in the middle. The germline V gene has CDR1 SGHVS and CDR2 FNYEAQ. The CDR3 spells CASSFKWGASTDTQYF. CDR3 DNA sequence: TGTGCCAGCAGCTTTAAGTGGGGGGCCAGCACAGATACGCAGTATTTT.

The rearrangement joins TRBV6-6 to TRBJ1-5, with a weak D call TRBD1 (5 bases). V was trimmed by 1 base and J by 6 bases, leaving 7 bases between them. From germline, CDR1 is MNHNY and CDR2 SVGAGI (reference sequence). The length of the CDR3 is 13 residues. This CDR3 is CASSYFGGQPQHF. The CDR3 DNA is TGTGCCAGCAGTTACTTCGGGGGTCAGCCCCAGCATTTT.

The chain is built from TRBV19 and TRBJ1-1; TRBD1 agrees at 8 bases. The V segment lost 7 bases and the J segment 2 bases; nucleotides outside the gene matches: 9. The CDR3 covers 15 residues. Germline V gene data show CDR1 as LNHDA and CDR2 as SQIVND (reference sequence). CDR3 sequence: CASTLGQGPNTEAFF. The DNA for the CDR3 is TGTGCCAGTACCCTCGGACAGGGCCCAAACACTGAAGCTTTCTTT.

This clone has more than one count but fewer than ten. The gene calls are TRBV7-9 and TRBJ2-7; 11 bases match TRBD1. Germline CDR1 is SEHNR and CDR2 is FQNEAQ (reference sequence). V lost 0 bases, J lost 3 bases, and 4 bases stayed unmatched. This CDR3 has 16 residues. The CDR3 sequence is CASSLAPGQGVYEQYV. The CDR3 DNA reads as TGTGCCAGCAGCTTAGCTCCGGGACAGGGGGTCTACGAGCAGTACGTC.

This clone has only a few counts. The chain carries TRBV6-6 and TRBJ1-6, with TRBD1 identical over 7 bases. Germline V gene data show CDR1 as MNHNY and CDR2 as SVGAGI (reference sequence). Trimming removed 5 bases from V and 9 bases from J; junction bases left unmatched: 7. The CDR3 runs to 14 residues. The CDR3 is CASSAPGGSSPLHF. CDR3 in DNA: TGTGCCAGCAGTGCCCCAGGGGGAAGTTCACCCCTCCACTTT.

J is TRBJ1-2 and V is TRBV6-6, with TRBD1 matching over 9 bases. The CDR3 spans 13 residues. Germline lookup yields CDR1 MNHNY and CDR2 SVGAGI (reference sequence). Losses at the gene ends were 6 bases for V and 3 bases for J; bases not matched to a gene: 2. The CDR3 is CASRDRGYYGYTF. For the CDR3, the DNA is TGTGCCAGCAGGGACAGGGGATACTATGGCTACACCTTC.

This clone was picked up one time. The genes are TRBV7-2 and TRBJ2-3, with D uncertain. This CDR3 spans 12 amino acids. Germline values: CDR1 SGHTA, CDR2 FQGNSA. V was clipped by 5 bases and J by 6 bases, with 9 bases between them. CDR3 sequence reads: CASSNAMDTQYF. DNA for the CDR3: TGTGCCAGCAGCAACGCAATGGATACGCAGTATTTT.

This clone was counted between two and nine times. The genes are TRBV19 and TRBJ1-2; weak D call: TRBD1 (6 bases). The CDR3 has 16 amino acids. Germline values: CDR1 LNHDA, CDR2 SQIVND (reference sequence). Trimming pared 4 bases from V and 5 bases from J, leaving 20 bases between. In DNA form, the CDR3 reads TGTGCCAGTAGTAGAAACCAGGGGTCTAAATTTTATGGCTACACCTTC. Translated, it gives CASSRNQGSKFYGYTF. Full variable domain (outside the CDR3, taken from reference TRBV19 and TRBJ1-2): DGGITQSPKYLFRKEGQNVTLSCEQNLNHDAMYWYRQDPGQGLRLIYYSQIVNDFQKGDIAEGYSVSREKKESFPLTVTSAQKNPTAFYLCASSRNQGSKFYGYTFGSGTRLTVV.

This chain links TRBV2 with TRBJ2-7; D unresolved. The germline V gene encodes CDR1 SNHLY and CDR2 FYNNEI. This CDR3 has 14 amino acids. The germline V and J ends were trimmed by 4 bases and 5 bases, with 15 bases remaining between them. This CDR3 is CASSGMRLGDEQYF. CDR3 sequence (DNA): TGTGCCAGCAGTGGGATGAGGCTAGGCGACGAGCAGTACTTC. Drawing the rest from reference TRBV2 and TRBJ2-7, the complete variable domain is EPEVTQTPSHQVTQMGQEVILRCVPISNHLYFYWYRQILGQKVEFLVSFYNNEISEKSEIFDDQFSVERPDGSNFTLKIRSTKLEDSAMYFCASSGMRLGDEQYFGPGTRLTVT.

This chain joins TRBV6-6 and TRBJ2-3, with D possibly TRBD2 on 6 matching bases. The CDR3 spans 16 residues. The germline V gene encodes CDR1 MNHNY and CDR2 SVGAGI (reference sequence). Trimming removed 6 bases at V and 0 bases at J, with 16 bases between. For the CDR3, the DNA is TGTGCCAGCAGCCTCCCTGCGGCGGGAAGCACAGATACGCAGTATTTT. Translated: CASSLPAAGSTDTQYF.

The J gene is TRBJ1-1, the V gene TRBV14; 10 nucleotides line up with TRBD1. The CDR3 has 16 amino acids. Germline CDR1 and CDR2: SGHDN and FVKESK. Trimming took 1 base from V and 6 from J; bases not matched to a gene: 8. CDR3 in DNA: TGTGCCAGCAGCCAAGTCGCCGGGACAGGGGAGGCTGAAGCTTTCTTT. Translation: CASSQVAGTGEAEAFF.

This clone ranks as medium-sized. J is TRBJ1-4 and V is TRBV18; D perhaps matches TRBD1 (5 bases). Germline V lookup: CDR1 KGHSH, CDR2 LQKENI. This CDR3 is 13 amino acids long. Trimming left V 6 bases short and J 8 bases short, with 13 bases between. The chain's CDR3 is CASSPGTAEKLFF. CDR3 sequence (DNA): TGTGCCAGCTCTCCAGGGACGGCGGAAAAACTGTTTTTT.

V is TRBV28 and J is TRBJ2-3; TRBD2 is a possible D gene (6 bases). Germline CDR1 and CDR2: MDHEN and SYDVKM. The length of the CDR3 is 16 residues. V was cut by 1 base and J by 3 bases, with 14 bases left in between. CDR3 nucleotide sequence: TGTGCCAGCAGTTTATCGAGCGGAGGGAGGACAGATACGCAGTATTTT. Translation gives CASSLSSGGRTDTQYF.

This clone occurred a few times. V usage is TRBV6-5 and J usage is TRBJ1-2; 11 bases are a match to TRBD1. In germline, CDR1 is MNHEY, CDR2 SVGAGI. The CDR3 spans 14 residues. V lost 6 bases to trimming and J lost 3 bases; unmatched junction nucleotides: 3. As DNA, the CDR3 is TGTGCCAGCAGCCGGACAGGGGGCGACTATGGCTACACCTTC. Translated: CASSRTGGDYGYTF.

The V and J genes are TRBV7-2 and TRBJ2-7; 7 bases match TRBD1. This CDR3 comprises 15 residues. V shed 1 base and J 2 bases; nucleotides not matched to a gene: 5. Germline V CDR1 and CDR2: SGHTA, FQGNSA. CDR3 amino acids: CASSLVGQGAYEQYF. Written as DNA, the CDR3 is TGTGCCAGCAGCTTAGTGGGTCAGGGGGCCTACGAGCAGTACTTC.

In its sample, this clone was seen a few times. The chain couples TRBV7-9 to TRBJ1-4, with D maybe TRBD1 (6 bases). CDR3 length equals 18 residues. CDR1 SEHNR and CDR2 FQNEAQ come from the germline V gene (reference sequence). The V end lost 1 base, the J end lost 0 bases, and 15 bases lay between the germline ends. CDR3 amino acids: CASSLDVGQFATNEKLFF. In DNA, the CDR3 is TGTGCCAGCAGCTTAGACGTCGGACAGTTTGCAACTAATGAAAAACTGTTTTTT.

V gene TRBV4-3 combines with J gene TRBJ1-1; D call uncertain. CDR3 length: 15 amino acids. V was cut by 0 bases and J by 1 base, with 9 bases left in between. Germline values: CDR1 LGHNA, CDR2 YSLEER. CDR3 sequence reads: CASSQDSGRNTEAFF. In DNA form, the CDR3 reads TGCGCCAGCAGCCAAGATAGCGGGAGGAACACTGAAGCTTTCTTT.

J is TRBJ2-7 and V is TRBV7-8, with D possibly called TRBD1 or TRBD2 (6 bases each). Looked up from germline, CDR1 is SGHVS and CDR2 is FQNEAQ. V dropped 8 bases and J dropped 3 bases, with 11 bases sitting between them. This CDR3 spans 12 amino acids. CDR3 residues: CASRGGGYEQYF. DNA for the CDR3: TGTGCCAGCCGAGGGGGAGGCTACGAGCAGTACTTC.

The V and J genes are TRBV21-1 and TRBJ2-3. TRBV21-1 is reported as a pseudogene. There are 17 residues in the CDR3. The CDR3 nucleotides read TGTGCCAGCAGCAAAGGAGACGGACCTAAGCCCCCAGATACGCAGTATTTT. Residues: CASSKGDGPKPPDTQYF.

This chain uses TRBV6-4 with TRBJ2-1; D is perhaps TRBD1 (5 bases). The CDR3 runs 14 residues. With 6 bases removed from V and 1 base from J, the gap between germline ends came to 10 bases. Germline CDR1 is MRHNA and CDR2 is SNTAGT. CDR3 sequence reads: CASRRTPSYNEQFF. CDR3 bases: TGTGCCAGCAGAAGGACACCTTCCTACAATGAGCAGTTCTTC.